This T cell receptor beta chain comes out of a study of blood T cell repertoires in COVID-19. Only in-frame clones appear in the TCRdb table, and some are missing; sequencing was by immunoSEQ multiplex PCR. The repertoire holds 250,000 to 300,000 clones, with around 92% as singletons. The age range of participants was 18 to 89 years, with residence in under 30 US areas. Participants reported their clinical history, and cohort assignment relied on those reports. This CDR3 has 14 residues. Germline CDR1 and CDR2: MDHEN and SYDVKM. V lost 4 bases to trimming and J lost 1 base, with 10 bases between them.

The chain has TRBV28 and TRBJ1-1, with TRBD1 as a possible D gene (6 bases). Input material: PBMCs or T cells enriched from blood (not recorded which). The TCR comes from a woman between 45 and 65 years old who had been exposed to COVID-19. CDR3 sequence: CASSWDIKNTEAFF. In DNA form, the CDR3 reads TGTGCCAGCAGTTGGGACATTAAGAACACTGAAGCTTTCTTT.